These T cell receptor beta chains were read from a single sample in a study of T cell repertoires in cytomegalovirus infection. Antigen specificity for these receptors is unknown. TCRdb passed the reads through MiXCR, listing each CDR3 protein once. Of about 310,000 distinct CDR3 sequences listed, around 25% were seen once; the top ten hold less than 15%. Sequenced here: cultured PBMCs, sampled from culture after CMV antigen stimulation. Receptors were obtained from a human donor in good health (CMV status not recorded). Some clones in this sample may be carry-over from other donors' samples. Each CDR3 is given without its conserved first and last residue. The D gene is left open where the match is weak.

CDR3 protein: ASSNPGQEYYGYT; J gene: TRBJ1-2; V gene: TRBV5-1; D gene: TRBD1
CDR3 protein: ASSYPVAGLKNIQY; J gene: TRBJ2-4; V gene: TRBV6-2/TRBV6-3; D gene: TRBD2
CDR3 protein: ASEGLAGANEQY; J gene: TRBJ2-7; V gene: TRBV6-6; D gene: TRBD2
CDR3 protein: ASRMTTYNEQF; J gene: TRBJ2-1; V gene: TRBV7-2; D gene: NA
CDR3 protein: ASSFKGGAEAF; J gene: TRBJ1-1; V gene: TRBV5-4; D gene: NA
CDR3 protein: ASSLAVRLLNSSYNEQF; J gene: TRBJ2-1; V gene: TRBV7-2; D gene: NA
CDR3 protein: ASSQDLTLIGAEAF; J gene: TRBJ1-1; V gene: TRBV4-3; D gene: NA
CDR3 protein: ASSTGGPAYGYT; J gene: TRBJ1-2; V gene: TRBV11-3; D gene: TRBD1
CDR3 protein: ASSLGLRQVRNQPQH; J gene: TRBJ1-5; V gene: TRBV7-3; D gene: NA
CDR3 protein: AWSDLALNTGELF; J gene: TRBJ2-2; V gene: TRBV30; D gene: NA
CDR3 protein: ASSQRPGRLSDGYT; J gene: TRBJ1-2; V gene: TRBV4-3; D gene: NA
CDR3 protein: ASRRAGGAKNIQY; J gene: TRBJ2-4; V gene: TRBV6-2/TRBV6-3; D gene: TRBD2
CDR3 protein: SASTSGIGYNEQF; J gene: TRBJ2-1; V gene: TRBV20-1; D gene: TRBD2
CDR3 protein: AISESSSSGRYEQY; J gene: TRBJ2-7; V gene: TRBV10-3; D gene: TRBD2
CDR3 protein: ATSRETAGGVDEQY; J gene: TRBJ2-7; V gene: TRBV15; D gene: TRBD1
CDR3 protein: ASSEEGVDDF; J gene: TRBJ1-1; V gene: TRBV2; D gene: NA
CDR3 protein: ASSEGLALSSYNEQF; J gene: TRBJ2-1; V gene: TRBV7-6; D gene: TRBD2
CDR3 protein: ASSRGRANVLT; J gene: TRBJ2-6; V gene: TRBV6-1; D gene: NA
CDR3 protein: AWRMNTEAF; J gene: TRBJ1-1; V gene: TRBV30; D gene: NA
CDR3 protein: ASSMIDRLGGELF; J gene: TRBJ2-2; V gene: TRBV5-4; D gene: NA
CDR3 protein: ATSGGSAASYEQY; J gene: TRBJ2-7; V gene: TRBV15; D gene: NA
CDR3 protein: ASSVGQLADSGANVLT; J gene: TRBJ2-6; V gene: TRBV9; D gene: TRBD2
CDR3 protein: SARDPNGELF; J gene: TRBJ2-2; V gene: TRBV20-1; D gene: NA